The T cell receptor (beta chain) described here comes from a study of T-cell reconstitution after alpha-beta-depleted transplantation in children (dated by TCRdb to the mid-2010s). About the investigation overall: Using TCR repertoire profiling, the study followed T-cell immune reconstitution in a quantitative way in children after TCRalphabeta/CD19-depleted allogeneic hematopoietic cell transplantation. The paper's findings and limits, for the study overall: Over the following months the frequencies of hyperexpanded clones went down, and after one year T-cell counts and TCRbeta diversity were mostly credited to newly produced T cells. In some patients, the high TCRbeta diversity seen at day 60 was put down to recipient T cells and intrathymic progenitors that had survived conditioning. The apparently early alphabetaT-cell count recovery about two months after transplant was reportedly dependent on only several hundred rapidly expanded clones derived from non-depleted graft cells.

Trimming removed 3 bases from V and 0 bases from J, leaving 13 bases between the germline ends. The germline V gene encodes CDR1 SGHAT and CDR2 FQNNGV. Including the terminal cysteine and phenylalanine, the CDR3 comprises 16 residues. Only the CDR3 DNA is retained, 48 bases long and in frame from the first base. Library construction relied on PCR. The sequencing machine was an Illumina HiSeq 2500. TCR library preparation used molecular barcoding, with unique molecular identifiers applied to normalize quantification of the TCRbeta repertoire. TCRdb reworked the public reads: Q25 trimming with fastp, MiXCR clone assembly, productive beta chains retained. Identical CDR3 protein sequences are pooled into one entry, listed with their most common genes and DNA. The sample table lists 300,000 to 350,000 distinct CDR3 sequences, more than 20% of them with a count of one. 9.5% to 13% of the sample is in the top ten clones.

Comment on this clonotype: It lacks a known antigen. Per-base qualities were not stored, and no clone one base away is much larger.

Reading the label with the study, this specimen's treatment or condition is: allogeneic hematopoietic cell transplantation with graft depleted of TCRalphabeta T cells and CD19 B cells. Transplant recipients were children who received TCRalphabeta/CD19-depleted allogeneic hematopoietic cell grafts. The rearranged chain carries TRBV11-2 and TRBJ2-3; the D gene identity is not certain. The sample consisted of PBMCs, mostly from graft donor cells, taken 180 days after TCRalphabeta/CD19-depleted stem cell transplant. This TCR derives from a male patient aged 10 to 17 who had a stem cell transplant for acute lymphoblastic leukemia, so the T cells may come from the graft donor. The CDR3 protein: CASSFGIQPSTDTQYF. At the DNA level, the sequence is TGTGCCAGCAGCTTCGGAATCCAACCTAGCACAGATACGCAGTATTTT.